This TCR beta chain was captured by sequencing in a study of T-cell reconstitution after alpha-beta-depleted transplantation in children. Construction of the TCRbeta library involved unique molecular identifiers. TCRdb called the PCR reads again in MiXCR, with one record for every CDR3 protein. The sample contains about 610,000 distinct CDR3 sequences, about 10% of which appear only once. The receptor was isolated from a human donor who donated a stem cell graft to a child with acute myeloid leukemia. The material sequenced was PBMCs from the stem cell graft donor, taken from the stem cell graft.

The CDR3 protein is CATTRGGRTDTQYF. In DNA form, the CDR3 reads TGCGCCACCACCCGGGGCGGTCGCACAGATACGCAGTATTTT. The chain carries TRBV5-1 and TRBJ2-3, with D perhaps TRBD1 or TRBD2 (5 bases each). With 9 bases removed from V and 1 base from J, the gap between germline ends came to 15 bases. Germline V lookup: CDR1 SGHRS, CDR2 YFSETQ. The CDR3 length is 14 residues.